This passage covers 23 T cell receptor beta chains from one sample sequenced in a study of cytomegalovirus exposure and HLA in healthy donors. PCR amplification relied on 60 Vbeta primers (plus 13 Jbeta primers). Repertoires were generated with immunoSEQ multiplex PCR, while TCRdb's copy carries only in-frame clones and drops some. The table records about 190,000 clones, 80% to 85% of them present only once. The specimen was PBMCs. The receptors were sampled from a woman aged 35 to 49 in good health and CMV-seronegative.

This chain uses TRBV5-1 with TRBJ2-6; maybe TRBD1 (6 bases). CDR1 and CDR2 from the germline V gene are SGHRS and YFSETQ. The CDR3 extends over 15 amino acids. The ends were cut back, 2 bases at V and 2 bases at J, with 8 bases in the middle. In DNA, the CDR3 is TGCGCCAGCAGCTTTGACAGGACTGGGGCCAACGTCCTGACTTTC. This sequence encodes CASSFDRTGANVLTF.

The genes are TRBV9 and TRBJ1-2; possible D gene TRBD1, 6 bases. Germline V lookup: CDR1 SGDLS, CDR2 YYNGEE. With 4 bases removed from V and 10 bases from J, the gap between germline ends came to 14 bases. The length of the CDR3 is 12 residues. CDR3 amino acids: CASSPRTDIYTF. CDR3 DNA sequence: TGTGCCAGCAGCCCAAGGACAGACATCTACACCTTC. Based on the CDR3 plus reference TRBV9 and TRBJ1-2, the full variable domain is DSGVTQTPKHLITATGQRVTLRCSPRSGDLSVYWYQQSLDQGLQFLIQYYNGEERAKGNILERFSAQQFPDLHSELNLSSLELGDSALYFCASSPRTDIYTFGSGTRLTVV.

The chain links TRBV6-5 to TRBJ2-4; the D gene is possibly TRBD2 (5 bases). Germline-derived CDR1 and CDR2 are MNHEY and SVGAGI. CDR3 length: 13 residues. Trimming stripped 6 bases from V and 4 bases from J, with 10 bases between. The CDR3 here is CASSGPGKNIQYF. The CDR3, as DNA: TGTGCCAGCAGCGGGCCGGGAAAAAACATTCAGTACTTC.

This chain uses TRBV5-1 with TRBJ2-7, with TRBD2 matching over 10 bases. The germline V gene encodes CDR1 SGHRS and CDR2 YFSETQ. Unmatched junction bases numbered 5, after V lost 4 bases and J lost 7 bases. This CDR3 has 13 residues. The CDR3 is CASSIAGGGEQYF. The CDR3 DNA sequence: TGCGCCAGCAGCATAGCGGGAGGAGGAGAGCAGTACTTC.

V usage is TRBV5-6 and J usage is TRBJ1-4, with D possibly TRBD1 on 5 matching bases. Germline CDR1 SGHDT, CDR2 YYEEEE. There are 16 residues in the CDR3. Trimming took 0 bases from V and 2 from J, leaving 11 bases between them. In DNA, the CDR3 is TGTGCCAGCAGCTTGGAGGGGATTGGGACTAATGAAAAACTGTTTTTT. It encodes CASSLEGIGTNEKLFF.

The table lists this clone with a few counts. V is TRBV21-1 and J is TRBJ2-1; the D call in the table, TRBD2, was not verified against the DNA. TRBV21-1 is assigned pseudogene status. The CDR3 contains 14 residues. The chain's CDR3 is CASKLAGSYNEQFF. The CDR3 bases are TGTGCCAGCAAGCTAGCGGGCTCCTACAATGAGCAGTTCTTC.

In its sample, this clone was seen once. V gene TRBV7-9 combines with J gene TRBJ2-1; tentative D call: TRBD2 (5 bases). The CDR3 contains 12 residues. The germline V gene encodes CDR1 SEHNR and CDR2 FQNEAQ (reference sequence). Trimming stripped 6 bases from V and 6 bases from J, with 9 bases between. DNA of the CDR3: TGTGCCAGCAGTCTACTAGTCAATGAGCAGTTCTTC. Translated, it gives CASSLLVNEQFF. The full variable domain, in which reference TRBV7-9 and TRBJ2-1 provide the parts outside the CDR3, is DTGVSQNPRHKITKRGQNVTFRCDPISEHNRLYWYRQTLGQGPEFLTYFQNEAQLEKSRLLSDRFSAERPKGSFSTLEIQRTEQGDSAMYLCASSLLVNEQFFGPGTRLTVL.

This chain uses TRBV5-4 with TRBJ1-1, with a possible D match to TRBD1 (5 bases). CDR3 length equals 14 residues. Germline values: CDR1 SGHNT, CDR2 YYREEE (reference sequence). With 3 bases removed from V and 4 bases from J, the gap between germline ends came to 13 bases. The DNA for the CDR3 is TGTGCCAGCAGCTCCGCGCGGGGGGGCACTGAAGCTTTCTTT. As protein: CASSSARGGTEAFF.

On this clone: Different DNA sequences within this sample yield the same CDR3. The rearrangement uses TRBV5-1 and TRBJ2-1; 12 bases map to TRBD2. CDR1 is SGHRS, CDR2 YFSETQ, per germline. The trim removed 3 bases at V and 5 bases at J, leaving 3 bases unmatched. This CDR3 contains 15 residues. CDR3 region: CASSSGTSGHNEQFF. CDR3 DNA: TGCGCCAGCAGCTCCGGGACTAGCGGGCACAATGAGCAGTTCTTC.

Written as DNA, the CDR3 is TGTGCCAGCAGTTTTGACCGACAGGTGTACCACCTCGAGCAGTACGTC. It specifies CASSFDRQVYHLEQYV. The chain recombines TRBV6-7 with TRBJ2-7, with D perhaps matching TRBD1 (6 bases). TRBV6-7 is flagged as an ORF with uncertain function. Trimming shortened V by 4 bases and J by 6 bases, and 22 bases separated the two germline ends. The length of the CDR3 is 16 residues.

The genes are TRBV6-1 and TRBJ1-1; possible D gene TRBD1, 5 bases. The CDR3 length is 14 residues. Trimming removed 6 bases from V and 4 bases from J, with 15 bases in between. CDR1 is MNHNS and CDR2 is SASEGT in the germline V gene. CDR3 region: CASSAEGRSTEAFF. CDR3 DNA: TGTGCCAGCAGCGCGGAGGGGAGAAGCACTGAAGCTTTCTTT.

V is TRBV7-9 and J is TRBJ1-4; D is unresolved. CDR3 length: 13 residues. The V gene lost 4 bases and the J gene lost 4 bases, with 7 bases spanning the gap. CDR1 and CDR2 from the germline V gene are SEHNR and FQNEAQ (reference sequence). In nucleotides, the CDR3 is TGTGCCAGCAGCTCCAGTGGTAATGAAAAACTGTTTTTT. It translates to CASSSSGNEKLFF. Supplemented by reference TRBV7-9 and TRBJ1-4, the full variable domain reads DTGVSQNPRHKITKRGQNVTFRCDPISEHNRLYWYRQTLGQGPEFLTYFQNEAQLEKSRLLSDRFSAERPKGSFSTLEIQRTEQGDSAMYLCASSSSGNEKLFFGSGTQLSVL.

This chain connects TRBV5-4 to TRBJ2-3; 9 positions match TRBD1. The CDR3 totals 15 residues. Germline V gene sequence: CDR1 SGHNT, CDR2 YYREEE (reference sequence). Trimming at V came to 0 bases and at J to 4 bases, leaving 3 bases not matched to a gene. Here the CDR3 reads CASSLGDRVPDTQYF. The CDR3 bases are TGTGCCAGCAGCTTGGGGGACAGGGTGCCAGATACGCAGTATTTT.

The chain carries TRBV13 and TRBJ1-6; possibly TRBD1 for D (5 bases). V gave up 4 bases and J gave up 9 bases, with 16 bases separating them. The CDR3 is 15 amino acids. Per germline, CDR1 PRHDT and CDR2 FYEKMQ (reference sequence). The CDR3 DNA follows: TGTGCCAGCAGCTCAACGGGGGGAGTGGGTTCACCCCTCCACTTT. Its translation is CASSSTGGVGSPLHF.

The rearrangement uses TRBV15 and TRBJ1-4; no reliable D call. V lost 0 bases, J lost 4 bases, and 3 bases lay in between. CDR1 and CDR2 from the germline V gene are LNHNV and YYDKDF (reference sequence). The CDR3 is made up of 13 amino acids. The CDR3 nucleotides read TGTGCCACCAGCAGAGATCTTAATGAAAAACTGTTTTTT. It specifies CATSRDLNEKLFF.

V is TRBV27 and J is TRBJ2-1; D might be TRBD1 (6 bases). Trimming took 5 bases from V and 12 from J, leaving 14 bases between them. Germline V gene data show CDR1 as MNHEY and CDR2 as SMNVEV (reference sequence). The CDR3 extends over 12 amino acids. CDR3 protein: CASSPSGEWQFF. The CDR3 nucleotides are TGTGCCAGCAGTCCCTCAGGGGAATGGCAGTTCTTC.

The V call is TRBV5-4, the J call TRBJ2-3; 9 bases agree with TRBD2. This CDR3 is 16 amino acids long. The ends lost 4 bases at V and 2 bases at J; junction bases unmatched: 8. Per germline, CDR1 SGHNT and CDR2 YYREEE (reference sequence). Written as DNA, the CDR3 is TGTGCCAGCAGCCAGGGGCTAGCGGGACCCACAGATACGCAGTATTTT. Translating gives CASSQGLAGPTDTQYF.

The genes are TRBV28 and TRBJ1-2, with 7 bases that match TRBD1. Germline CDR1 is MDHEN and CDR2 is SYDVKM. The length of the CDR3 is 13 residues. The J segment lost 2 bases and the V segment lost 8 bases, leaving 5 bases of the junction unmatched. For the CDR3, the DNA is TGTGCCAGCCAAATACAGGGGAACTATGGCTACACCTTC. This gives the protein CASQIQGNYGYTF.

This chain connects TRBV4-3 to TRBJ1-3, with TRBD1 matching over 9 bases. The CDR3 is 17 amino acids. Germline lookup yields CDR1 LGHNA and CDR2 YSLEER. V shed 0 bases, J shed 5 bases, and the junction held 8 bases outside the gene matches. CDR3 in amino acids: CASSQDRPGQGRNTIYF. CDR3 DNA sequence: TGCGCCAGCAGCCAAGATCGTCCGGGACAGGGTAGAAACACCATATATTTT.

The V call is TRBV19, the J call TRBJ2-1; TRBD2 matches at 9 bases. Trimming cost V 5 bases and J 8 bases; bases outside gene matches: 7. CDR1 is LNHDA and CDR2 is SQIVND in the germline V gene (reference sequence). CDR3 length equals 14 residues. The CDR3 sequence is CASSPSGTFDEQFF. CDR3 DNA sequence: TGTGCCAGTAGTCCTAGCGGGACTTTCGATGAGCAGTTCTTC.

The DNA for the CDR3 is TGCGCCAGCAGCCAAGATCGCGGGGGGGACCTCCTCTGGAAGGATACGCAGTATTTT. Translating it yields CASSQDRGGDLLWKDTQYF. V is TRBV4-1 and J is TRBJ2-3; 9 nucleotides match TRBD2. Trimming took 0 bases from V and 6 from J; bases not matched to a gene: 16. The CDR3 has 19 residues. From germline, CDR1 is MGHRA and CDR2 YSYEKL.

This clone was seen a few times. V and J are TRBV25-1 and TRBJ2-3; no firm D call. CDR3 length: 13 residues. V shed 4 bases and J shed 1 base, with 6 bases lying between them. The germline gives CDR1 MGHDK, CDR2 SYGVNS. The DNA of the CDR3 is TGTGCCAGCAGTGGAACAGGCACAGATACGCAGTATTTT. Its translation: CASSGTGTDTQYF. Full variable domain (outside the CDR3, taken from reference TRBV25-1 and TRBJ2-3): EADIYQTPRYLVIGTGKKITLECSQTMGHDKMYWYQQDPGMELHLIHYSYGVNSTEKGDLSSESTVSRIRTEHFPLTLESARPSHTSQYLCASSGTGTDTQYFGPGTRLTVL.

Of note for this clone: The same CDR3 arises from other DNA sequences in this sample as well. The chain uses TRBV9 and TRBJ1-2; D not resolved. The CDR3 consists of 13 residues. Trimming shortened V by 2 bases and J by 2 bases, and 7 bases separated the two germline ends. In germline, CDR1 is SGDLS, CDR2 YYNGEE. CDR3 sequence reads: CASSVSENYGYTF. CDR3 DNA: TGTGCCAGCAGCGTTTCTGAGAACTATGGCTACACCTTC.